What follows are 10 T cell receptor beta chains derived from one specimen sequenced in a study of Graves' ophthalmopathy and Graves' hyperthyroidism. The authors amplified TCR beta CDR3 regions, and they did so from RNA transcripts for repertoire sequencing. The workflow started with a first-round RT-PCR run with HTBI primers and then moved on to a second-round multiplex PCR. One entry per CDR3 protein, called by TCRdb with MiXCR from the multiplex PCR reads. The sample consists of more than 1,000,000 distinct CDR3 sequences, around a third of them appearing once. The specimen sequenced was peripheral blood or thyroid tissue (not recorded which). The receptors derive from an adult man with Graves' hyperthyroidism.

This clonotype was counted at least ten times. The genes are TRBV7-9 and TRBJ1-1, with 7 bases identical to TRBD1. The CDR3 totals 16 residues. Germline V lookup: CDR1 SEHNR, CDR2 FQNEAQ (reference sequence). V lost 6 bases and J lost 2; bases outside the gene matches: 12. As DNA, the CDR3 is TGTGCCAGCAGGGAGACGCCGGGACAGAGAAACACTGAAGCTTTCTTT. Translation: CASRETPGQRNTEAFF.

The chain carries TRBV25-1 and TRBJ2-3; D is undetermined. Trimming removed 6 bases from V and 2 bases from J, with 15 bases in between. The CDR3 is 15 amino acids. The germline CDR1 and CDR2 sequences are MGHDK and SYGVNS. The CDR3 here is CASSPQIAFTDTQYF. CDR3 bases: TGTGCCAGCAGCCCCCAGATCGCTTTCACAGATACGCAGTATTTT.

The chain combines TRBV11-2 with TRBJ2-5; 9 bases line up with TRBD1. The V segment lost 5 bases and the J segment 5 bases; nucleotides outside the gene matches: 12. The CDR3 sequence is 16 residues long. Germline assignment: CDR1 SGHAT and CDR2 FQNNGV. The CDR3 loop is CASSTPGQGVLETQYF. Written as DNA, the CDR3 is TGTGCCAGCAGCACGCCGGGACAGGGAGTATTGGAGACCCAGTACTTC.

This clonotype was counted many times. The chain combines TRBV7-2 with TRBJ1-5; D gene unclear. V lost 5 bases and J lost 6, with 11 bases in between. CDR1 SGHTA and CDR2 FQGNSA come from the germline V gene. This CDR3 comprises 13 residues. The CDR3 DNA is TGTGCCAGCAGCCTCGCGCTGTTTCAGCCCCAGCATTTT. This encodes CASSLALFQPQHF.

The chain is built from TRBV14 and TRBJ2-5, with unresolved D. The CDR3 runs 13 residues. V lost 4 bases, J lost 2 bases, and 8 bases lay in between. Per the germline V gene, CDR1 is SGHDN and CDR2 is FVKESK. The CDR3 DNA is TGTGCCAGCAGCCCCGTATGGCAAGAGACCCAGTACTTC. Its translation: CASSPVWQETQYF.

The table lists this clonotype with many counts. The chain combines TRBV24-1 with TRBJ1-5, with D tentatively TRBD1 (6 bases). Germline CDR1 is KGHDR and CDR2 is SFDVKD. The CDR3 sequence is 16 residues long. V shed 3 bases and J shed 0 bases, with 11 bases lying between them. CDR3 protein: CATSDTTRGSNQPQHF. CDR3 bases: TGTGCCACCAGTGATACGACCAGGGGTAGCAATCAGCCCCAGCATTTT.

This clonotype was counted only a few times. The rearrangement joins TRBV2 to TRBJ2-7; the D gene is possibly TRBD1 (6 bases). Germline CDR1 SNHLY, CDR2 FYNNEI. V lost 5 bases, J lost 0 bases, and 14 bases lay in between. The CDR3 runs 15 residues. Written as DNA, the CDR3 is TGTGCCAGCAGTAGATCCGGGACAAGCTCCTACGAGCAGTACTTC. This encodes CASSRSGTSSYEQYF.

This clonotype was picked up many times. V gene TRBV19 combines with J gene TRBJ2-5; possible D gene TRBD1, 5 bases. V lost 4 bases and J 5 bases, leaving 8 bases between the germline ends. The germline V gene has CDR1 LNHDA and CDR2 SQIVND (reference sequence). The CDR3 extends over 12 amino acids. The DNA for the CDR3 is TGTGCCAGTAGTAGGACACCGGAGACCCAGTACTTC. This gives the protein CASSRTPETQYF.

In this sample, this clonotype turned up many times. The chain has TRBV11-2 and TRBJ2-7; 10 bases are a match to TRBD2. CDR3 length: 15 residues. Germline-derived CDR1 and CDR2 are SGHAT and FQNNGV. Losses at the gene ends were 1 base for V and 2 bases for J; bases not matched to a gene: 2. Here the CDR3 reads CASSLGTSGAYEQYF. The CDR3 DNA is TGTGCCAGCAGCTTAGGGACTAGCGGCGCCTACGAGCAGTACTTC.

This clonotype was observed many times. V and J are TRBV9 and TRBJ1-3; unclear D gene. Trimming left V 0 bases short and J 0 bases short, with 4 bases between. CDR1 and CDR2 from the germline V gene are SGDLS and YYNGEE. The CDR3 consists of 14 residues. The CDR3 spells CASSVASSGNTIYF. CDR3 coding DNA: TGTGCCAGCAGCGTAGCGAGCTCTGGAAACACCATATATTTT.